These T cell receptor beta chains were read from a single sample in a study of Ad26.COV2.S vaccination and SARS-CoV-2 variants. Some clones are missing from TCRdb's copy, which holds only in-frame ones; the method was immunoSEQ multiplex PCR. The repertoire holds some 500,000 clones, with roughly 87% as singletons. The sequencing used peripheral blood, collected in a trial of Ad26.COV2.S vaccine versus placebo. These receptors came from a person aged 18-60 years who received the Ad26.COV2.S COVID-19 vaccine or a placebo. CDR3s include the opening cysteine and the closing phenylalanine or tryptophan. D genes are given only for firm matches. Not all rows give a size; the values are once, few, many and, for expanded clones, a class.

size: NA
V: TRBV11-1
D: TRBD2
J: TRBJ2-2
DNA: TGTGCCAGCAGCTTAGCGCGGACTAGCGGTGTGAACACCGGGGAGCTGTTTTTT
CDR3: CASSLARTSGVNTGELFF

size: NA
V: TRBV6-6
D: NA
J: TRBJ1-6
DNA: TGTGCCAGCAGTTACTCGAATGCAGGGACTAATTCACCCCTCCACTTT
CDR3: CASSYSNAGTNSPLHF

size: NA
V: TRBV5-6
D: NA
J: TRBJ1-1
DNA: TGTGCCAGCAGCTTGTCACGAAGGACCTTATTCGCTGAAGCTTTCTTT
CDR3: CASSLSRRTLFAEAFF

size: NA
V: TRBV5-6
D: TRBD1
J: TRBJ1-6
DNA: TGTGCCAGCAGCTTGGGCGCCGGGACAGATTATAATTCACCCCTCCACTTT
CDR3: CASSLGAGTDYNSPLHF

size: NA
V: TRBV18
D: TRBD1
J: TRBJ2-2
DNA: TGTGCCAGCTCAGAAACACAGGGGCTCGGGGAGCTGTTTTTT
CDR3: CASSETQGLGELFF

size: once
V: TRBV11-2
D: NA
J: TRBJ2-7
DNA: TGTGCCAGCGCGTCCGGGGCCCGATATTCCTACGAGCAGTACTTC
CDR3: CASASGARYSYEQYF

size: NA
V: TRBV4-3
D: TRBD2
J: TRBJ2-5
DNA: TGCGCCAGCAGCCGAACGACTAGCGGAGGGGAGACCCAGTACTTC
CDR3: CASSRTTSGGETQYF

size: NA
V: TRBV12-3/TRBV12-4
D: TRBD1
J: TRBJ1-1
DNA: TGTGCCAGCAACTGGACAGGGGGCACTGAAGCTTTCTTT
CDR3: CASNWTGGTEAFF

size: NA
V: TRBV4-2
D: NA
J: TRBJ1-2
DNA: TGTGCCAGCAGCCAAGCAGGACTCGAGGGCTACACCTTC
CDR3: CASSQAGLEGYTF

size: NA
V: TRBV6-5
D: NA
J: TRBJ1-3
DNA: TGTGCCAGCAGTTACTCGTCAGCCACCTCTGGAAACACCATATATTTT
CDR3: CASSYSSATSGNTIYF

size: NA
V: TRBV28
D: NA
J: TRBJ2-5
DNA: TGTGCCAGCAGCTTGGCCGGGGCTTCTAAGACCCAGTACTTC
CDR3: CASSLAGASKTQYF

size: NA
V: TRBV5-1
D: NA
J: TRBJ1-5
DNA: TGCGCCAGCAGCTTGGCTACGGGACCGAATAGCAATCAGCCCCAGCATTTT
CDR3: CASSLATGPNSNQPQHF

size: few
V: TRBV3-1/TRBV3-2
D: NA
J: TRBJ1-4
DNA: TGTGCCAGCAGCCCACGACAGCCTAATGAAAAACTGTTTTTT
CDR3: CASSPRQPNEKLFF

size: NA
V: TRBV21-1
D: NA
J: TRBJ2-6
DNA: TGTGCCAGGATAGACAGGGGTATTGGGGCCAACGTCCTGACTTTC
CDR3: CARIDRGIGANVLTF

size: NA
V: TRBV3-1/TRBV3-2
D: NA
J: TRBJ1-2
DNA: TGTGCCAGCAGCCCGCCTGTTAGCGAGCGCTACACCTTC
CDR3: CASSPPVSERYTF

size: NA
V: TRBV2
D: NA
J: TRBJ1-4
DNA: TGTGCCAGCAGAAGGGCACGTATGTCCGGGTCTAATGAAAAACTGTTTTTT
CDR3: CASRRARMSGSNEKLFF

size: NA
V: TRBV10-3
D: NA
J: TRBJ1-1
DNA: TGTGCCATCAGTGAGTCCCAGGGGCTGAACACTGAAGCTTTCTTT
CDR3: CAISESQGLNTEAFF

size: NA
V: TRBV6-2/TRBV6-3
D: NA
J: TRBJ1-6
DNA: TGTGCCAGCAGTTACTCGCCCCAGATCAAGTATTCACCCCTCCACTTT
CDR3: CASSYSPQIKYSPLHF

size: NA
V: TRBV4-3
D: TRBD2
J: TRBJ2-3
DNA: TGCGCCAGCAGCGTCTCGGGCGGGAGGGTCACAGATACGCAGTATTTT
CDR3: CASSVSGGRVTDTQYF

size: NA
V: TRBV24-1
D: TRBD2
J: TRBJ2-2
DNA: TGTGCCACCAGTGGGCTGATAGCGGGAGGGGACACCGGGGAGCTGTTTTTT
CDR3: CATSGLIAGGDTGELFF

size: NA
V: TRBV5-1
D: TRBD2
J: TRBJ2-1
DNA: TGCGCCAGCAGCCCTCAAGGGAGGGGCGATTACAATGAGCAGTTCTTC
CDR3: CASSPQGRGDYNEQFF

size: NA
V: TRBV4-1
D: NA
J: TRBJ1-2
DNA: TGCGCCAGCTTACCGGGGCAGCAATATAACTATGGCTACACCTTC
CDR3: CASLPGQQYNYGYTF

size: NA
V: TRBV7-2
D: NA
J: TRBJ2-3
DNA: TGTGCCAGCAGCTTATTGACCTCCCCTTTCGGGCGCACAGATACGCAGTATTTT
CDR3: CASSLLTSPFGRTDTQYF

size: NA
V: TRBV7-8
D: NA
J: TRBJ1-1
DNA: TGTGCCAGCAGCTTAGTCCTGGGGGAGTTGAACACTGAAGCTTTCTTT
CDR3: CASSLVLGELNTEAFF

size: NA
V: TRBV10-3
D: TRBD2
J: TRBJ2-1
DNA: TGTGCCATCAGTGAGTCTACGGTAATAGCGGGACCTTTTGAGCAGTTCTTC
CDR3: CAISESTVIAGPFEQFF

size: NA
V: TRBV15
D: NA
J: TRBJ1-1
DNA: TGTGCCACCAGCAGAGATTTGGGAGCGAACACTGAAGCTTTCTTT
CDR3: CATSRDLGANTEAFF

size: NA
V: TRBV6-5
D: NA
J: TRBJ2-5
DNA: TGTGCCAGCAGTCGTATCGGGAGTTTGGAGACCCAGTACTTC
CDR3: CASSRIGSLETQYF

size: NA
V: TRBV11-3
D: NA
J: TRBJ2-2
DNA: TGTGCCAGCAGCCGGACCGGGGAGCTGTTTTTT
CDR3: CASSRTGELFF

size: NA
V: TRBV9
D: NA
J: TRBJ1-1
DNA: TGTGCCAGCAGCTTTTTGGGGGCTGAAGCTTTCTTT
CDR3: CASSFLGAEAFF

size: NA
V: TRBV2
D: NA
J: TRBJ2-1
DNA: TGTGCCAGCGCTCGGGACTTACCTACGGATGAGCAGTTCTTC
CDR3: CASARDLPTDEQFF

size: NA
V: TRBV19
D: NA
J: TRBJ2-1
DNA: TGTGCCAGTAGTATTGGGTCCCCGAGCGGAGCCCAGAAGTTCTTC
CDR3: CASSIGSPSGAQKFF

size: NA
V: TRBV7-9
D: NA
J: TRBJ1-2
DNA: TGTGCCAGCAGCTTCGCCGAGGGGGGCAACTATGGCTACACCTTC
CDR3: CASSFAEGGNYGYTF

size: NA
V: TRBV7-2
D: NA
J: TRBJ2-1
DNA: TGTGCCAGCAGCCCCCGACGGAGCTCCTACAATGAGCAGTTCTTC
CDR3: CASSPRRSSYNEQFF

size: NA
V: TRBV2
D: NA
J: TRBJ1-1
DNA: TGTGCCAGCAGTGTCTATACTGAAGCTTTCTTT
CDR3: CASSVYTEAFF

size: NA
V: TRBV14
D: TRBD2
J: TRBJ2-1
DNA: TGTGCCAGCAGCCAATTGGCTAGCGGTGGGCTTGGGGGTGAGCAGTTCTTC
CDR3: CASSQLASGGLGGEQFF

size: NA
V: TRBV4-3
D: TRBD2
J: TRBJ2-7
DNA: TGCGCCAGCAGCCAAGGACTAGCGGAGAACTACGAGCAGTACTTC
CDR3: CASSQGLAENYEQYF

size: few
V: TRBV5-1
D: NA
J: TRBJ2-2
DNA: TGCGCCAGCAGCTTGGAAGTTGAGCCTTGGGGGGAGCTGTTTTTT
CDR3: CASSLEVEPWGELFF

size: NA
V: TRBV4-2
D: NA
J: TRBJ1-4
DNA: TGTGCCAGCAGCCCCAGGGGCGGGACTTCAACTAATGAAAAACTGTTTTTT
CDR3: CASSPRGGTSTNEKLFF

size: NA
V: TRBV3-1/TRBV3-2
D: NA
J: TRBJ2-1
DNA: TGTGCCAGCAGCCAAGGGGGCCCGGGGTACAATGAGCAGTTCTTC
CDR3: CASSQGGPGYNEQFF

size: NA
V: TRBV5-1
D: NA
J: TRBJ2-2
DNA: TGCGCCAGCAGCTCTACTAGATACACGAACACCGGGGAGCTGTTTTTT
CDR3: CASSSTRYTNTGELFF

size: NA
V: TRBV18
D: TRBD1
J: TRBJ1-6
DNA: TGTGCCAGCTCACCACGGACTGACAGGGAACCCCTCCACTTT
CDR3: CASSPRTDREPLHF

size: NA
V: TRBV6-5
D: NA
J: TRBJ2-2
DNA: TGTGCCAGCAGGCCCCTAGTCGGCTCCCCCGGGGAGCTGTTTTTT
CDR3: CASRPLVGSPGELFF

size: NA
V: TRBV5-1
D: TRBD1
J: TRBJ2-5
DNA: TGCGCCAGCAGCCCCGGGACAGGGGGGCAGACCCAGTACTTC
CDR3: CASSPGTGGQTQYF

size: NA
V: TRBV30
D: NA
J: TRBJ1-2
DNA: TGTGCCACCCACGGGCCTTCGAGACGAAACTATGGCTACACCTTC
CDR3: CATHGPSRRNYGYTF

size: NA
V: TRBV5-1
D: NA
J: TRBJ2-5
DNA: TGCGCCAGCAGCCTAGGCACTTTCTTGCTCCAAGAGACCCAGTACTTC
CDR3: CASSLGTFLLQETQYF

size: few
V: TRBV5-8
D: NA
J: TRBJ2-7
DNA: TGTGCCAGCAGCTTGAACAGCTACGAGCAGTACTTC
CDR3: CASSLNSYEQYF

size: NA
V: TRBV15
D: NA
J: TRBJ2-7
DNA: TGTGCCACCAGCAGAGATGGGGGAGAATACGAGCAGTACTTC
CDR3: CATSRDGGEYEQYF

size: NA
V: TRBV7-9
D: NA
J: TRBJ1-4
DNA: TGTGCCAGCACCTGGACGGTAACTAATGAAAAACTGTTTTTT
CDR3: CASTWTVTNEKLFF

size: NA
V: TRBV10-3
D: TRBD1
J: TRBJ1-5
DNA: TGTGCCATCGGGGGCAGGGGACAGAATCAGCCCCAGCATTTT
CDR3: CAIGGRGQNQPQHF

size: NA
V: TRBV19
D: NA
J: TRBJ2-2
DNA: TGTGCCAGTAAGAGCGGGCGTAACACCGGGGAGCTGTTTTTT
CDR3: CASKSGRNTGELFF

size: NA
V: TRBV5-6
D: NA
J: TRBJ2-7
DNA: TGTGCCAGCCTCGGGGAGTCAAACTACGAGCAGTACTTC
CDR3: CASLGESNYEQYF

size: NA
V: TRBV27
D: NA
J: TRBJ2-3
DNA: TGTGCCAGCTCCGAGACACGGGCGAAATGGGGCACAGATACGCAGTATTTT
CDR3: CASSETRAKWGTDTQYF